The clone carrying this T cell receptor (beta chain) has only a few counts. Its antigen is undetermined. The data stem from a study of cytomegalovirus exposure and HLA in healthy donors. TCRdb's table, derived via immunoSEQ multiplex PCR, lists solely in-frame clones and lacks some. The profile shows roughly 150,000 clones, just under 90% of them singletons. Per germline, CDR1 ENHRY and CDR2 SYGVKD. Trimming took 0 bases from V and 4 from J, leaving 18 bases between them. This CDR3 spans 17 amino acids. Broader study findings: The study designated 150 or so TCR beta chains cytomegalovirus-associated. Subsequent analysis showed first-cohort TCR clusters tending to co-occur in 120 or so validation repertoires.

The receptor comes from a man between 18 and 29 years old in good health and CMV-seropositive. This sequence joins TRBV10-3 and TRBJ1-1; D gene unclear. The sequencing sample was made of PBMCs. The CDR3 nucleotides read TGTGCCATCAGTGAGTCCTCGAGGTTTGATACACTCACTGAAGCTTTCTTT. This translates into CAISESSRFDTLTEAFF.